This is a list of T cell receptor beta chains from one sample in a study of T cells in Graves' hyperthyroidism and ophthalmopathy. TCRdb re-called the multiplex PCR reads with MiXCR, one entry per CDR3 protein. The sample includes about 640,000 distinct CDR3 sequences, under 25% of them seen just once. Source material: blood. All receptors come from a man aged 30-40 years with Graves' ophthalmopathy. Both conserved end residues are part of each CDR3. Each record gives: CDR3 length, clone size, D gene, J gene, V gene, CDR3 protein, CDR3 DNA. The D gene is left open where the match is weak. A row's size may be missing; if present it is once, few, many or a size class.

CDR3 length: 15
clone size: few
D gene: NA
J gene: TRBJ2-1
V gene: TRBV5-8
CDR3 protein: CASSFESYGVNEQFF
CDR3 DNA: TGTGCCAGCAGCTTCGAATCCTACGGGGTTAATGAGCAGTTCTTC

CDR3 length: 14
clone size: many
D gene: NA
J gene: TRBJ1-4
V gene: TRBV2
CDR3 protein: CASRVQGLNEKLFF
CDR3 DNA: TGTGCCAGCAGGGTACAGGGCCTTAATGAAAAACTGTTTTTT

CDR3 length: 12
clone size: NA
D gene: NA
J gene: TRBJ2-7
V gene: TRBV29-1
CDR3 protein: CSGGDISYEQYF
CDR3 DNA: TGCAGCGGGGGGGACATTTCCTACGAGCAGTACTTC

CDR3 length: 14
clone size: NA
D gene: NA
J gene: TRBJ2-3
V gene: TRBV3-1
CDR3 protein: CASSESWGTDTQYF
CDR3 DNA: TGTGCCAGCAGCGAGTCGTGGGGGACAGATACGCAGTATTTT

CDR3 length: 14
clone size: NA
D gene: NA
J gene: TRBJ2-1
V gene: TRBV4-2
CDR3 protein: CASSQEVDYNEQFF
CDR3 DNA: TGTGCCAGCAGCCAAGAAGTTGACTACAATGAGCAGTTCTTC

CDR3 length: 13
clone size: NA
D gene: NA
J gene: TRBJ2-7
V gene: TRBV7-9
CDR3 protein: CAILDELIYEQYF
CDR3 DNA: TGTGCCATTCTAGACGAACTCATCTACGAGCAGTACTTC

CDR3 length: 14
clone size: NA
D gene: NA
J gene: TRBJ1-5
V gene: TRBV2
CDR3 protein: CASSEQNSNQPQHF
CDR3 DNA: TGTGCCAGCAGTGAACAGAATAGCAATCAGCCCCAGCATTTT

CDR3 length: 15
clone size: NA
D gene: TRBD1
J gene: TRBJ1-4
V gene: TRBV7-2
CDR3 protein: CASSMDRGLNEKLFF
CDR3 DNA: TGTGCCAGCAGCATGGACAGGGGACTTAATGAAAAACTGTTTTTT

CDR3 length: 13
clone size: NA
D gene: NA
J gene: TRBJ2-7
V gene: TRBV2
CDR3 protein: CASSAGASPEQYF
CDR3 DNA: TGTGCCAGCAGCGCCGGGGCCTCCCCCGAGCAGTACTTC

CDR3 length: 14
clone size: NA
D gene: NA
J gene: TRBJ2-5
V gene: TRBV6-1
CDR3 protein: CASSGGTSPGTQYF
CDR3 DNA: TGTGCCAGCAGCGGTGGGACCAGCCCCGGGACCCAGTACTTC

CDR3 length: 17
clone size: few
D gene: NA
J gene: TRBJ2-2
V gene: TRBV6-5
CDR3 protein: CASSYGIGSSSTGELFF
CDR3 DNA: TGTGCCAGCAGTTACGGGATCGGGAGTTCTAGCACCGGGGAGCTGTTTTTT

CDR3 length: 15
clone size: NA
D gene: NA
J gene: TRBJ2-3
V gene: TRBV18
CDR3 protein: CASSPGPADPDTQYF
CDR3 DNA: TGTGCCAGCTCACCAGGCCCTGCGGACCCAGATACGCAGTATTTT

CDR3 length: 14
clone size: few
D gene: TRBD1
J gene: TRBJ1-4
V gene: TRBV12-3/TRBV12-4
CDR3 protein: CASSFRQGAEKLFF
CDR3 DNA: TGTGCCAGCAGCTTTAGACAGGGGGCCGAAAAACTGTTTTTT

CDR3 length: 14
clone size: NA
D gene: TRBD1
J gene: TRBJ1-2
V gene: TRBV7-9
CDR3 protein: CATHNVTGGNGYTF
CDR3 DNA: TGTGCCACCCATAATGTGACAGGGGGCAATGGCTACACCTTC

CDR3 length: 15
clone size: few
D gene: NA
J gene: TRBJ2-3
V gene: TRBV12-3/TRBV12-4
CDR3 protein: CASSQDMTSTDTQYF
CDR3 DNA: TGTGCCAGCAGCCAGGACATGACTAGCACAGATACGCAGTATTTT

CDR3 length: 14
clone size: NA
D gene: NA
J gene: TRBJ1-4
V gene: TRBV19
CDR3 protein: CASSRQATNEKLFF
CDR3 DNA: TGTGCCAGTAGTCGACAGGCAACTAATGAAAAACTGTTTTTT

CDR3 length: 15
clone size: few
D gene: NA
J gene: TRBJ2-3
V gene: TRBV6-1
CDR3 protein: CASTYGPPGADTQYF
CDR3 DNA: TGTGCCAGCACCTATGGACCTCCGGGCGCAGATACGCAGTATTTT

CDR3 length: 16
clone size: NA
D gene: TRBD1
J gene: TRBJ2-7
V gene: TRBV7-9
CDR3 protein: CASSFSPGQGSYEQYF
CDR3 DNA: TGTGCCAGCAGCTTTTCACCGGGACAGGGTTCCTACGAGCAGTACTTC

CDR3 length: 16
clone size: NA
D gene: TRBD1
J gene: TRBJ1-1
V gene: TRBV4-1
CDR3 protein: CASSQDGTGADTEAFF
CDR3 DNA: TGCGCCAGCAGCCAAGACGGGACAGGGGCAGACACTGAAGCTTTCTTT

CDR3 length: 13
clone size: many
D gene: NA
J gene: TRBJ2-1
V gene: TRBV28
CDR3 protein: CASSRTYDNEQFF
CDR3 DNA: TGTGCCAGCAGCCGTACGTACGACAATGAGCAGTTCTTC

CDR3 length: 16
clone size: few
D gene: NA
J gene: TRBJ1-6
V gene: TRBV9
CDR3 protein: CASSVTGTTDGSPLHF
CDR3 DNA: TGTGCCAGCAGCGTAACCGGGACGACCGACGGATCACCCCTCCACTTT

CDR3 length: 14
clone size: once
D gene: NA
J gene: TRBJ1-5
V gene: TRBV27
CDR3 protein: CASSVTGLDQTQHF
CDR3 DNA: TGTGCCAGCAGTGTTACAGGTTTGGATCAGACGCAGCATTTT

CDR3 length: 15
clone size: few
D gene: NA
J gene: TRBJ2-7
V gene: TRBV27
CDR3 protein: CASSTGLGDAGEQYF
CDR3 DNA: TGTGCCAGCAGTACCGGTCTGGGAGACGCGGGCGAGCAGTACTTC

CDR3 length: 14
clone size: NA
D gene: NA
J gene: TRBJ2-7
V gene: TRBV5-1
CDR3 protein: CASSLGDPEYEQYF
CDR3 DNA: TGCGCCAGCAGCTTGGGGGATCCGGAGTACGAGCAGTACTTC

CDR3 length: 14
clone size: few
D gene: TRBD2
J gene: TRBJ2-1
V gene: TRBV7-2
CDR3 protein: CASRLAGIYNEQFF
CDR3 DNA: TGTGCCAGCAGACTAGCGGGAATCTACAATGAGCAGTTCTTC

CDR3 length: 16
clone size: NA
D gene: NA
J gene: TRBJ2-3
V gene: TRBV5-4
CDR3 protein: CASSLAATPGTDTQYF
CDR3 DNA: TGTGCCAGCAGCTTGGCTGCGACGCCTGGCACAGATACGCAGTATTTT

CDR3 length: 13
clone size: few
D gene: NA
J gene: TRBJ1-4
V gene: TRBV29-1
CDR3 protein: CSVEPQGGEKLFF
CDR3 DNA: TGCAGCGTTGAACCGCAGGGTGGCGAAAAACTGTTTTTT

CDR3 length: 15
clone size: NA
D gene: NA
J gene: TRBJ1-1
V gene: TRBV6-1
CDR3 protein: CASNPLGGLNTEAFF
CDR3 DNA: TGTGCCAGCAACCCCTTGGGGGGTTTGAACACTGAAGCTTTCTTT

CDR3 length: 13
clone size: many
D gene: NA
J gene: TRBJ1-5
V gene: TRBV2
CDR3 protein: CASVGAVNQPQHF
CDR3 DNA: TGTGCCAGCGTTGGCGCAGTTAATCAGCCCCAGCATTTT

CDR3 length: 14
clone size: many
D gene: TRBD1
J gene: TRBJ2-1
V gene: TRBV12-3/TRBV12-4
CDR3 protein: CASSRTGDYNEQFF
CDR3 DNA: TGTGCCAGCAGTCGGACAGGGGACTACAATGAGCAGTTCTTC

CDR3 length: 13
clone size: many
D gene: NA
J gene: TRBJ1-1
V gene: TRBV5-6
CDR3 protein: CASSFQANTEAFF
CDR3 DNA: TGTGCCAGCAGCTTTCAGGCGAACACTGAAGCTTTCTTT

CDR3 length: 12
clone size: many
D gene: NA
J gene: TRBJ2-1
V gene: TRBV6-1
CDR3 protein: CASSEGLPEQFF
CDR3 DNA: TGTGCCAGCAGTGAAGGACTCCCTGAGCAGTTCTTC

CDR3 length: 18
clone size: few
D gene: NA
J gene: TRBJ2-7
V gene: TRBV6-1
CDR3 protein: CASSYPSGASASLYEQYF
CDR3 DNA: TGTGCCAGCAGTTACCCTTCCGGAGCTAGCGCATCCTTATACGAGCAGTACTTC

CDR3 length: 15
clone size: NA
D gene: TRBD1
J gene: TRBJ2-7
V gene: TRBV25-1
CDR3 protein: CASSESTGWAYEQYF
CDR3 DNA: TGTGCCAGCAGTGAATCGACAGGGTGGGCCTACGAGCAGTACTTC

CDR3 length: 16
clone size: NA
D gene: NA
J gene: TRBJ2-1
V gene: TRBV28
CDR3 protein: CASSLATRSSYNEQFF
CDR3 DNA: TGTGCCAGCAGTTTAGCTACTAGGAGCTCCTACAATGAGCAGTTCTTC

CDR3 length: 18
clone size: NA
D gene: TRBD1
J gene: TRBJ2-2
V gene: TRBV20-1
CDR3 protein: CSAQPGDRGREDTGELFF
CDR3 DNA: TGCAGTGCTCAACCGGGGGACAGGGGGCGCGAGGACACCGGGGAGCTGTTTTTT

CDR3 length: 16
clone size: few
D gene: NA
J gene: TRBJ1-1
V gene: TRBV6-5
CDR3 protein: CASSYGPGLEDTEAFF
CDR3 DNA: TGTGCCAGCAGTTACGGTCCAGGGCTCGAGGACACTGAAGCTTTCTTT

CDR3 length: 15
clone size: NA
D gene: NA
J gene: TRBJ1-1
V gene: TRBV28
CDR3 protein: CASSLQVQVNTEAFF
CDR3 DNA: TGTGCCAGCAGTTTACAGGTCCAGGTGAACACTGAAGCTTTCTTT

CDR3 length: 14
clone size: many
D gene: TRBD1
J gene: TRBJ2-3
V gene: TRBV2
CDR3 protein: CASSGDRGTDTQYF
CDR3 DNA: TGTGCCAGCAGTGGGGACAGGGGAACAGATACGCAGTATTTT

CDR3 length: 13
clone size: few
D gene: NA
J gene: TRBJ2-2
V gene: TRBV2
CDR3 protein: CASGRDGTGELFF
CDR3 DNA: TGTGCCAGCGGACGGGACGGTACCGGGGAGCTGTTTTTT

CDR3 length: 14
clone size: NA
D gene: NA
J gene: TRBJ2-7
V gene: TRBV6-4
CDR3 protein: CASRTSPNTDEQYF
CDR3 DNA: TGTGCCAGCAGAACCTCACCCAATACAGACGAGCAGTACTTC

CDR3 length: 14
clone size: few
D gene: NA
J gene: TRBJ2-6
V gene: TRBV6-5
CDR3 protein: CASSFSSGANVLTF
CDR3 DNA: TGTGCCAGCAGTTTTAGCTCTGGGGCCAACGTCCTGACTTTC

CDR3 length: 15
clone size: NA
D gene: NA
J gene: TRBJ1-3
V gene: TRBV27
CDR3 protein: CASSLSAFSGNTIYF
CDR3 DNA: TGTGCCAGCAGTCTGTCGGCCTTCTCTGGAAACACCATATATTTT

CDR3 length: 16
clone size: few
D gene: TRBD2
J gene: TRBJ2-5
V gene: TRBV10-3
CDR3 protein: CAISETSGINQETQYF
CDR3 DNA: TGTGCCATCAGTGAAACTAGCGGGATCAACCAAGAGACCCAGTACTTC

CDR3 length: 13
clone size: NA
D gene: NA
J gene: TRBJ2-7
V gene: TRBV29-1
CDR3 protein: CSAWGGTVYEQYF
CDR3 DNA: TGCAGCGCCTGGGGAGGGACAGTCTACGAGCAGTACTTC

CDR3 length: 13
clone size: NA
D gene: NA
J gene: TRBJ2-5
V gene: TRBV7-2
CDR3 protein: CASSQSRGVTQYF
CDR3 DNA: TGTGCCAGCAGCCAATCCAGGGGTGTGACCCAGTACTTC

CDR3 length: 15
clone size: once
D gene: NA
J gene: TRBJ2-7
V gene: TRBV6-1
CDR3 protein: CASSRGSGSAYEQYF
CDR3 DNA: TGTGCCAGCAGTCGAGGGTCGGGGTCAGCCTACGAGCAGTACTTC

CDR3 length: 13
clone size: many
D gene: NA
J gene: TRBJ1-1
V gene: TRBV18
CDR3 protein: CASSRQENTEAFF
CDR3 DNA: TGTGCCAGCTCACGGCAGGAGAACACTGAAGCTTTCTTT